A selection of T cell receptor beta chains follows, all from one sample in a study of human T cells and chemical hapten exposure. TCRdb reprocessed the RACE reads via MiXCR and lists one record per CDR3 protein. Found here are approximately 84,000 distinct CDR3 sequences, roughly 8.6% of them singletons; the top ten hold about 1.4%. Input material: whole blood. The receptors were gathered from a male donor in good health. Some clones in this sample may be carry-over from other donors' samples. Each CDR3 is given with its conserved first and last residue.

>TRBJ1-1|TRBV5-1
CASSPGQPNTEAFF
>TRBJ2-7|TRBV10-3
CAIRTGTGLYEQYF
>TRBJ2-1|TRBV5-1
CASSLGGTRNEQFF
>TRBJ2-5|TRBV6-5
CASSYPAGGGETQYF
>TRBJ1-5|TRBV4-2
CASSQQDRGRQPQHF
>TRBJ2-7|TRBV6-6
CASSYTEEPYEQYF
>TRBJ1-2|TRBV25-1
CASSLFYGYTF
>TRBJ2-2|TRBV6-6
CASSYRRGDTGELFF
>TRBJ2-6|TRBV6-5
CASSEDGRDSGANVLTF
>TRBJ2-1|TRBV5-6
CASSFWGNEQFF
>TRBJ2-2|TRBV6-2/TRBV6-3
CAATGATTGELFF
>TRBJ2-3|TRBV10-2
CASSESTSGRSSTDTQYF
>TRBJ1-4|TRBV29-1
CSVEDSTNEKLFF
>TRBJ1-2|TRBV20-1
CSARDLRGGVYGYTF
>TRBJ2-1|TRBV29-1
CSVADRNSYNEQFF
>TRBJ2-6|TRBV2
CASSGPGQAGANVLTF
>TRBJ2-7|TRBV7-9
CASSLVNSYEQYF
>TRBJ2-7|TRBV11-2
CASGTGSFYEQYF
>TRBJ2-7|TRBV3-1
CASSLRRGGSRTYEQYF
>TRBJ2-2|TRBV7-3
CASSLYPAGGLTGELFF
>TRBJ1-2|TRBV7-6
CASSLLQGTKESGYTF
>TRBJ2-2|TRBV9
CASSAYQRDDLPNTGELFF
>TRBJ2-2|TRBV6-4
CASSVEGADTGELFF
>TRBJ1-1|TRBV7-8
CASSWQGDNTEAFF
>TRBJ2-1|TRBV12-3/TRBV12-4
CASSSRAASSYNEQFF
>TRBJ2-1|TRBV7-2
CASSLGLAGGSSYNEQFF
>TRBJ1-1|TRBV7-2
CASAQGGSNTEAFF
>TRBJ2-7|TRBV5-1
CASSKTGTKSYEQYF
>TRBJ2-3|TRBV7-9
CASSWDRASTDTQYF
>TRBJ1-1|TRBV19
CASRAIQGSGGTEAFF
>TRBJ2-1|TRBV6-4
CASSDSAASSYNEQFF
>TRBJ2-2|TRBV24-1
CATSENTGFDTGELFF
>TRBJ2-1|TRBV4-3
CASSQDRGLAGRKYDEQFF
>TRBJ2-6|TRBV19
CASSSQAGANVLTF
>TRBJ2-2|TRBV25-1
CASSEYRAGGTGELFF
>TRBJ1-5|TRBV29-1
CSVMSGGNQPQHF
>TRBJ1-1|TRBV2
CASQTREGVAEAFF
>TRBJ1-1|TRBV6-2/TRBV6-3
CASSYSRESLNTEAFF
>TRBJ2-5|TRBV12-5
CASGFREETQYF
>TRBJ1-5|TRBV7-9
CASSSSGVSNQPQHF
>TRBJ2-7|TRBV10-3
CATLHGGTGEQYF
>TRBJ2-1|TRBV12-5
CASGSEQFF
>TRBJ1-2|TRBV5-1
CASSWGRFYGYTF
>TRBJ2-4|TRBV7-9
CASSPRLLAKNIQYF